These 5 T cell receptor beta chains were sequenced from one sample in a study of blood T cell repertoires in COVID-19. Profiling relied on immunoSEQ multiplex PCR, and the TCRdb table lists in-frame clones only, not all of them. The table shows 150,000 to 180,000 clones, with under 95% occurring only once. Input material: peripheral blood. Receptor source: a man between 50 and 59 years old with acute or convalescent COVID-19.

The chain recombines TRBV27 with TRBJ2-7, with TRBD1 matching 10 bases. The CDR3 has 14 amino acids. V trimming: 2 bases; J trimming: 6 bases; junction bases outside the gene matches: 4. Germline CDR1 reads MNHEY; CDR2 reads SMNVEV (reference sequence). Here the CDR3 reads CASSLGDRGSEQYF. CDR3 bases: TGTGCCAGCAGTTTAGGGGACAGGGGCTCCGAGCAGTACTTC.

The CDR3 nucleotides are TGTGCCAGCAGCTTAGACAGAAATTGGGAGACCCAGTACTTC. It yields the protein CASSLDRNWETQYF. The rearrangement links TRBV7-9 to TRBJ2-5; no clear D gene. The V and J ends lost 1 base and 5 bases respectively, with 11 bases between them. The CDR3 length is 14 residues. The germline CDR1 and CDR2 sequences are SEHNR and FQNEAQ (reference sequence).

The rearrangement links TRBV19 to TRBJ1-1, with 7 bases aligning to TRBD1. With V trimmed by 6 bases and J by 11 bases, 15 bases remained unmatched. Germline CDR1 and CDR2: LNHDA and SQIVND (reference sequence). CDR3 length: 14 amino acids. CDR3 sequence: CASSLNQGVVLAFF. The CDR3 DNA follows: TGTGCCAGTAGCCTCAACCAGGGGGTTGTATTGGCTTTCTTT.

This chain connects TRBV7-9 to TRBJ2-7; TRBD2 matches at 7 bases. This CDR3 has 12 amino acids. Germline V gene data show CDR1 as SEHNR and CDR2 as FQNEAQ (reference sequence). The V gene end was trimmed by 8 bases and the J gene end by 3 bases; junction bases not matched to a gene: 4. CDR3 amino acids: CASSPGGYEQYF. Here the CDR3 DNA reads TGTGCCAGCTCCCCGGGAGGCTACGAGCAGTACTTC.

J is TRBJ2-1 and V is TRBV7-2, with D possibly matching TRBD1 (5 bases). This CDR3 is 18 amino acids long. Trimming cost V 3 bases and J 4 bases, with 22 bases left between them. Germline assignment: CDR1 SGHTA and CDR2 FQGNSA. The CDR3 nucleotides read TGTGCCAGCAGCTTGGGGCCGGTCAGAGTCCCAGTTTACAATGAGCAGTTCTTC. This codes for CASSLGPVRVPVYNEQFF.